This T cell receptor (beta chain) was recovered during a study of cytomegalovirus exposure and HLA in healthy donors. Study-level points and caveats: A later analysis reported that several of the most significant clusters appeared to be linked to common viral pathogens, among them Epstein-Barr virus. Researchers counted around 180 TCR beta chains as cytomegalovirus-associated.

The PCR ran on 60 Vbeta and 13 Jbeta primers. Clones were sequenced by immunoSEQ multiplex PCR, and TCRdb holds only the in-frame ones, with some missing. Here the sample table reports over 100,000 clones. Trimming pared 2 bases from V and 6 bases from J, leaving 15 bases between. Germline CDR1 SGHNT, CDR2 YYREEE (reference sequence). This CDR3 is built from 14 residues. On this clone: Its antigen is not identified.

Each donor was nominally healthy when sampled (though unrecorded immune exposures were likely). The source of this sequence is a man younger than 35 in good health and CMV-seronegative. Sequencing input: PBMCs. The chain combines TRBV5-4 with TRBJ2-7; weak D call: TRBD1 (5 bases). The CDR3 loop reads CASSLTGSGSEQYF. The CDR3 DNA reads as TGTGCCAGCAGCTTAACAGGTTCCGGCTCCGAGCAGTACTTC.